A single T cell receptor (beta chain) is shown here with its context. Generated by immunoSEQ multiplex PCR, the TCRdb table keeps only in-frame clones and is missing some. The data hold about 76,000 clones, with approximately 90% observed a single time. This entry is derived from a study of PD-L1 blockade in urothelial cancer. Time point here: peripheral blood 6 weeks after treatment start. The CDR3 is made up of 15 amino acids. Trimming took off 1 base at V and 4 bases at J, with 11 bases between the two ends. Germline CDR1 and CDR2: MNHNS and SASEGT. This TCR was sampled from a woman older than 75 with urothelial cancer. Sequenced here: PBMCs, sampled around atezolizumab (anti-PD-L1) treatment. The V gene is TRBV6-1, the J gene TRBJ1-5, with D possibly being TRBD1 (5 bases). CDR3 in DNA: TGTGCCAGCAGTGAAGGGGGGGGAGGGAATCAGCCCCAGCATTTT. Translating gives CASSEGGGGNQPQHF.